This paragraph covers one T cell receptor (beta chain) sequence. Its antigen is undetermined. The germline V and J ends were trimmed by 1 base and 13 bases, with 20 bases remaining between them. This CDR3 has 14 amino acids. Germline-derived CDR1 and CDR2 are SGHTA and FQGNSA. It was at deep level that the assay was run. The table came from immunoSEQ multiplex PCR; TCRdb's copy has only in-frame clones and leaves some out. The sample consists of around 2.1 million clones, approximately 96% of them appearing once. This sample is drawn from a study of shared clonotypes between healthy human individuals. Whole-study results and caveats: The study's rarefaction showed incomplete sorted-subset sequencing despite large depth.

This chain joins TRBV7-2 and TRBJ2-7; either TRBD1 or TRBD2 may supply D (6 bases each). The specimen sequenced was naive CD4+ T cells sorted from blood. Indicated subset: CD45RA+ positively selected. The receptor was isolated from a man between 18 and 29 years old in good health. The DNA for the CDR3 is TGTGCCAGCAGCTTAGGGATAGCGGACAGAGGGCTATACTTC. It codes for CASSLGIADRGLYF.